The rows below give T cell receptor beta chains drawn from one sample of a study of cytomegalovirus exposure and HLA in healthy donors. Repertoires were generated with immunoSEQ multiplex PCR, while TCRdb's copy carries only in-frame clones and drops some. This table holds roughly 250,000 clones, roughly 80% found once. Specimen: PBMCs. The receptors originated from a girl aged 2 to 9 in good health and CMV-seronegative. CDR3s include the opening cysteine and the closing phenylalanine or tryptophan.

j_call v_call cdr3_aa
TRBJ2-3 TRBV18 CASSPYTGQGDTQYF
TRBJ2-7 TRBV11-2 CASSQNPGQVYEQYF
TRBJ2-3 TRBV7-2 CASSLGQGLATQYF
TRBJ1-6 TRBV6-1 CATREAGVGSPLHF
TRBJ2-7 TRBV12-5 CASGLTGQYF
TRBJ1-1 TRBV7-9 CASSPNFFRTEAFF
TRBJ2-4 TRBV13 CASSPTTGNIQYF
TRBJ1-1 TRBV7-9 CSSSLAGGEAFF
TRBJ2-6 TRBV9 CASSANRGSGANVLTF
TRBJ2-1 TRBV27 CASSPRLGGFSYNEQFF
TRBJ1-3 TRBV15 CATSRLGSGNTIYF
TRBJ2-1 TRBV6-4 CASSEDGGAQNEQFF
TRBJ2-1 TRBV9 CASSVVSSGRSYEQFF
TRBJ2-1 TRBV19 CASIPSGRPNNEQFF
TRBJ2-7 TRBV5-4 CASSIAGTYEQYF
TRBJ2-7 TRBV5-6 CASSSAGGYKSYEQYF
TRBJ1-1 TRBV6-6 CASSQRRGRRDTEAFF
. TRBV27 CASSLGLAGVYEQYF
. TRBV4-1 CASSRGDRSAFYEQYF
TRBJ2-1 TRBV18 CASSPGTSGSNEQFF
TRBJ2-7 TRBV7-9 CASSLTDRGHEQYF
TRBJ1-1 TRBV10-3 CAIRSGEPMNTEAFF
TRBJ1-5 TRBV6-5 CASSSRTGYQPQHF
TRBJ2-7 TRBV14 CASSQDELRGGNYEQYF
TRBJ1-1 TRBV13 CASSLDGTGNTEAFF
TRBJ1-5 TRBV27 CASRTGGQPQHF
TRBJ1-1 TRBV18 CASSPRTGQGNTEAFF
TRBJ1-1 TRBV5-4 CASSLKGFNTEAFF
TRBJ2-7 TRBV4-2 CASSRGDRTYEQYF
TRBJ2-5 TRBV19 CASSMWTSGIETQYF
TRBJ2-7 TRBV12-5 CASGFSGRAGEQYF
TRBJ1-1 TRBV30 CAWSDPRQATLNTEAFF
TRBJ1-1 TRBV28 CASRTGQGPSEAFF
TRBJ2-1 TRBV5-1 CASSPPSERGYNEQFF
TRBJ2-1 TRBV10-1 CASSEQVSYNEQFF
TRBJ1-1 TRBV6-5 CASSYFGGEAFF
TRBJ1-1 TRBV5-4 CASSYDRGAMNTEAFF
TRBJ1-5 TRBV19 CASRTDRGVMQPQHF
TRBJ1-1 TRBV7-9 CASRGQAYMNTEAFF
TRBJ2-7 TRBV10-1 CASRPGLAGGPYEQYF
TRBJ2-7 TRBV7-2 CASSLESSGGYEQYF
TRBJ2-1 TRBV28 CASIGGKTSTLALNEQFF
TRBJ1-2 TRBV19 CASSTRQGLNGYTF
TRBJ1-6 TRBV6-1 CASREGSSYNSPLHF
TRBJ1-5 TRBV4-2 CASSHRQGPYQPQHF
TRBJ1-6 TRBV28 CASSFQGLGSPLHF
TRBJ2-1 TRBV9 CASSVGDGSDEQFF
TRBJ2-1 TRBV6-5 CASSGQGRFYNEQFF